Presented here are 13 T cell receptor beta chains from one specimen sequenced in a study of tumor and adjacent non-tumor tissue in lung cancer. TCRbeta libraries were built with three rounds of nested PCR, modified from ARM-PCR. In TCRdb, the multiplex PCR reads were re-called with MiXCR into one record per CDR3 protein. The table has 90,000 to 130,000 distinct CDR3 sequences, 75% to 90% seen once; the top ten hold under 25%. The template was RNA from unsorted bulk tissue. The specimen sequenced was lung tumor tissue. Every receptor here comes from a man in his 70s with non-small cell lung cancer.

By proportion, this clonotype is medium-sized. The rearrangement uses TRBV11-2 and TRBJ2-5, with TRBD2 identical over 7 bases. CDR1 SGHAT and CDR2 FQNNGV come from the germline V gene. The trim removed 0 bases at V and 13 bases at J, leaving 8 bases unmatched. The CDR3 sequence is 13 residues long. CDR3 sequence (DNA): TGTGCCAGCAGCTTAGATCCCAGACTAGCTCCGTACTTC. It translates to CASSLDPRLAPYF.

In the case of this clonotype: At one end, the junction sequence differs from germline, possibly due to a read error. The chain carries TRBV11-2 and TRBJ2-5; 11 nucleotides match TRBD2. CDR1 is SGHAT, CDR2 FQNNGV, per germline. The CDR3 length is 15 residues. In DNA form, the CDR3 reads TGTGTCAGCAGCATCAGTCCCGGGACTAGCGGGACCCAGTACTTC. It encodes CVSSISPGTSGTQYF.

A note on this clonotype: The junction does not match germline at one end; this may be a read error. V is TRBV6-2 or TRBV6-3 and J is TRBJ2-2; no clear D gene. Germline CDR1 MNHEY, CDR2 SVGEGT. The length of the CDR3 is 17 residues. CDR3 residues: CAISYPIGPALAGELFF. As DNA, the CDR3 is TGTGCCATCAGTTACCCAATAGGGCCCGCTCTGGCCGGGGAGCTGTTTTTT.

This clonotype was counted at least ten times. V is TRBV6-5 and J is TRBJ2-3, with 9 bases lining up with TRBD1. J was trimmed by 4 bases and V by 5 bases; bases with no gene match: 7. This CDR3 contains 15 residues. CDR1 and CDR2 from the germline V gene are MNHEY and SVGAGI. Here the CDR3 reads CASSHPDRGADTQYF. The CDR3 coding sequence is TGTGCCAGCAGTCACCCGGACAGGGGAGCAGATACGCAGTATTTT.

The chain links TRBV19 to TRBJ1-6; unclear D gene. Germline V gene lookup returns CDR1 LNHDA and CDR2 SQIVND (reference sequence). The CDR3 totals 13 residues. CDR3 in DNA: TGTGTCTGTAGTGAGATCGGCAATTCACCCCTCCACTTT. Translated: CVCSEIGNSPLHF.

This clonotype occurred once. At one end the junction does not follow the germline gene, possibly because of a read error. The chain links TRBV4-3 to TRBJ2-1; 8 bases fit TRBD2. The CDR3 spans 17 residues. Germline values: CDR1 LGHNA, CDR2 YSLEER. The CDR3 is CVSSQDSAGAEYNEHFF. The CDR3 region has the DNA TGCGTCAGCAGCCAAGACTCAGCGGGAGCTGAATACAATGAGCACTTCTTC.

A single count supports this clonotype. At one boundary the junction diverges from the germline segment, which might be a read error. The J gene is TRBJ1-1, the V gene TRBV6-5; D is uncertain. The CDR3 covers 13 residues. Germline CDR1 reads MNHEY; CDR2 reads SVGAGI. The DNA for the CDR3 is TGTGCCAGCAGATACTCGGCAGTATCTGAAGCTTTCTTT. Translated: CASRYSAVSEAFF.

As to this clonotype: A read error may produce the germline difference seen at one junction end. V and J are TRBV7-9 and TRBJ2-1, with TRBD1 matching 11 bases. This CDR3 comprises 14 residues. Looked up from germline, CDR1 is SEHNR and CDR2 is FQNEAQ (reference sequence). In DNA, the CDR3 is TGTGCAAGCAGCCTCCGGGACAGGGGGAATGAACAGTTCTTC. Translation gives CASSLRDRGNEQFF.

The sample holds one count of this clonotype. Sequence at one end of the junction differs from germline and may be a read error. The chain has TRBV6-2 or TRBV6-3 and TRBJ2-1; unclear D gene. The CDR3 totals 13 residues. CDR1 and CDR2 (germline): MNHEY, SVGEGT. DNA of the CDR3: TGTGCCAGCAGTTACAGGCTGGTTAATGAACAGTTCTTC. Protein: CASSYRLVNEQFF.

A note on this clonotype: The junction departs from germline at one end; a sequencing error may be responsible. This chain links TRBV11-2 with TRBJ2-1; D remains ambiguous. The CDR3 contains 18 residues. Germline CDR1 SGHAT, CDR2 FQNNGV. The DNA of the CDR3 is TGTGCCAGCAGCTTACATGTGCGGATATGGGCCTCCTATAATGAGCAGTTCTTC. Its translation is CASSLHVRIWASYNEQFF.

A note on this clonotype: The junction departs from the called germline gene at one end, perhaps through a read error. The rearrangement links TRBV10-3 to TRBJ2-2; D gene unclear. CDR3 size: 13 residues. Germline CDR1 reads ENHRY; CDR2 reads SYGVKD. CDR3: CVISTVNTRELFF. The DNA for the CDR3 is TGTGTCATCAGCACAGTAAACACCCGGGAGCTGTTTTTT.

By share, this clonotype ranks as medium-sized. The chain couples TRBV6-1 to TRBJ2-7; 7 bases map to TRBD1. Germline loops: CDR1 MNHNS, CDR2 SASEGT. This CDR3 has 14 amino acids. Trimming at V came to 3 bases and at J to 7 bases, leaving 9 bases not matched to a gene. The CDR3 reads CASSDYPTDREQYF. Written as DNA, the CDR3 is TGTGCCAGCAGTGATTACCCAACGGACAGGGAGCAGTACTTC.

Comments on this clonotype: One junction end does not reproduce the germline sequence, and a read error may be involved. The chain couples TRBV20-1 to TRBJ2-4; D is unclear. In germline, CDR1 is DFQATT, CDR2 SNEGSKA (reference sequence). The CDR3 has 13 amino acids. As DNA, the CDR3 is TGCAGTATTGTCAAAGTAGCCAAAAACATTCAGTATTTC. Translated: CSIVKVAKNIQYF.